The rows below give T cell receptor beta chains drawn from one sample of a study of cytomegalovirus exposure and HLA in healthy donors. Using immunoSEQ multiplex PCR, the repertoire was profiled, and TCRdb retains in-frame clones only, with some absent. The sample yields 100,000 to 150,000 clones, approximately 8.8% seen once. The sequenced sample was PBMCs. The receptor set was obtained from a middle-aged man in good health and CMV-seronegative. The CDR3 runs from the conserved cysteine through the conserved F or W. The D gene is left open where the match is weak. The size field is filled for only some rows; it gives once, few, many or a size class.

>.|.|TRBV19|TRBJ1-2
TGTGCCAGCTCTGACAGGACGGACTATGGCTACACCTTC
CASSDRTDYGYTF
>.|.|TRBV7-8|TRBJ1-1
TGTGCCAGCAGCCACTGGAAAGCCAGCAGGACTGAAGCTTTCTTT
CASSHWKASRTEAFF
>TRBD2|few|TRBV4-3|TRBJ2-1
TGCGCCAGCAGCCAAGAAAAGCGGGGGTTGCTGCGGGAGCAGTTCTTC
CASSQEKRGLLREQFF
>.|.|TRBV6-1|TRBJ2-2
TGTGCCCACCGGGGGACTTGGGTCGGGGAGCTGTTTTTT
CAHRGTWVGELFF
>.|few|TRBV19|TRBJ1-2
TGTGCCAGTAGTATAGATCGCCAGGGAGGCTATGGCTACACCTTC
CASSIDRQGGYGYTF
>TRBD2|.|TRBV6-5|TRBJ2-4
TGTGCCAGCGGCGGGGGGCTAGCCAAAAACATTCAGTACTTC
CASGGGLAKNIQYF
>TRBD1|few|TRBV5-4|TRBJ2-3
TGTGCCAGCAGCTGGCTTACAGGGGGCGTATCAGATACGCAGTATTTT
CASSWLTGGVSDTQYF
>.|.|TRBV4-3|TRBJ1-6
TGCGCCAGCAGCCAAGATAGCTACAGGAGCTCCTATAATTCACCCCTCCACTTT
CASSQDSYRSSYNSPLHF
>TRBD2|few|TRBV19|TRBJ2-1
TGTGCCAGTAGTCCATCCAGCGGGGCAGACAATGAGCAGTTCTTC
CASSPSSGADNEQFF
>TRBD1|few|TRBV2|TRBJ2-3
TGTGCCAGCAGAGGGGACAGGGAGCCGCAGTATTTT
CASRGDREPQYF
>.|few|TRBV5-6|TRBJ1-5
TGTGCCAGCAGCTCATGGGCGGAGGGCAATCAGCACCAGCATTTT
CASSSWAEGNQHQHF
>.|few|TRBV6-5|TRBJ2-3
TGTGCCAGCAGTACAGGGTGGACTGACACAGATACGCAGTATTTT
CASSTGWTDTDTQYF